The source of this T cell receptor beta chain is a study of T cells in Graves' hyperthyroidism and ophthalmopathy. This clonotype was seen repeatedly, ten times or more. Its antigen is unknown. Study-wide results and caveats: Model predictions of ophthalmopathy came a median approximately 6 months before onset.

The germline CDR1 and CDR2 sequences are SGHRS and YFSETQ. This CDR3 comprises 16 residues. V lost 4 bases and J lost 1, with 16 bases in between. TCR beta CDR3 sequences were amplified from RNA transcripts. First-round RT-PCR of the TCR CDR3 relied on the HTBI primer set. TCRdb independently ran MiXCR on the multiplex PCR reads; one entry per CDR3 protein. The sample includes 300,000 to 450,000 distinct CDR3 sequences, roughly 14% of them seen just once. Hyperthyroidism patients were newly diagnosed, had disease duration under 2 months, and were aged 18 to 65 years. Each diagnosis drew on symptoms, thyroxine, TRAb, thyroid ultrasound and orbital computed tomography findings.

The chain recombines TRBV5-1 with TRBJ2-3; D remains unclear. What was sequenced was blood. The clonotype comes from a man aged 25-45 years with Graves' hyperthyroidism that later progressed to Graves' ophthalmopathy. Written as DNA, the CDR3 is TGCGCCAGCAGCCCGATCCTAGTTGCCGGCACAGATACGCAGTATTTT. It encodes CASSPILVAGTDTQYF.